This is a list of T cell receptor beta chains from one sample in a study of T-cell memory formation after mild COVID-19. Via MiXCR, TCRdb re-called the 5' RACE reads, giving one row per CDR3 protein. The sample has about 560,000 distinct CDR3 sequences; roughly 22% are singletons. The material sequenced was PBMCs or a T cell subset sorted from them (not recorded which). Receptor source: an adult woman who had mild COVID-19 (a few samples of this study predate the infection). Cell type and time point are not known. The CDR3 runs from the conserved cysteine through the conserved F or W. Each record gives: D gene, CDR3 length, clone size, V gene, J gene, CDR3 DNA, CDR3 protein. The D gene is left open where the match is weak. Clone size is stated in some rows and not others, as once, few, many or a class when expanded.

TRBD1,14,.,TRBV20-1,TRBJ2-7,TGCAGTGCTCCTCAGACAGGGGGCAGGTACGAGCAGTACTTC,CSAPQTGGRYEQYF
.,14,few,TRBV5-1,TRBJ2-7,TGCGCCAGAAGCTTGATAGTAGGATACGGCGAGCAGTACTTC,CARSLIVGYGEQYF
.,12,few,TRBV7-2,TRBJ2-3,TGTGCCAGCAGCAGTCCCCCGGGGTCGCAGTATTTT,CASSSPPGSQYF
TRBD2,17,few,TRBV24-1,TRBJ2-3,TGTGCCACCAGTGATTTTCGGCTAGCGGGGGACACAGATACGCAGTATTTT,CATSDFRLAGDTDTQYF
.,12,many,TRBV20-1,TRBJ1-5,TGCAGTGCTAGAGCTGGGGGCCAGCCCCAGCATTTT,CSARAGGQPQHF
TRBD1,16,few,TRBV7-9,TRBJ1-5,TGTGCCAGCAGCCAGGGGACAGGGGCGAGCAATCAGCCCCAGCATTTT,CASSQGTGASNQPQHF
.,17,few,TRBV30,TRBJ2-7,TGTGCCTGGAGTGGAGGGATAGGTGGAGGGGGAAATTACGAGCAGTACTTC,CAWSGGIGGGGNYEQYF
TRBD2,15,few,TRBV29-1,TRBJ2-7,TGCAGCGTTGAAGGGGGACTAGCGGGAGCGGGGGAGCAGTACTTC,CSVEGGLAGAGEQYF
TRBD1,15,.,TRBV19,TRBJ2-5,TGTGCCAGTAGTCCAATCGGACAGGCCCAAGAGACCCAGTACTTC,CASSPIGQAQETQYF
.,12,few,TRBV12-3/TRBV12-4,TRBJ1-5,TGTGCCAGCCGCGCTGCCGATCAGCCCCAGCATTTT,CASRAADQPQHF
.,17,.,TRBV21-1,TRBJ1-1,TGTGCCAGCGGCCTCCTCCGCCACGACAGGCAGAACACTGAAGCTTTCTTT,CASGLLRHDRQNTEAFF
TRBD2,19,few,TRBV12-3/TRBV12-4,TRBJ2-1,TGTGCCAGCAGTTCCCTAAGGGGAGGGGAGGCTCTACGTATCGGTGAGCAGTTCTTC,CASSSLRGGEALRIGEQFF
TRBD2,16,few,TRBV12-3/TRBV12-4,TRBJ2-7,TGTGCCAGCAGGTTCCGACTAGCGGGAGGGCTGAGGGAGCAGTACTTC,CASRFRLAGGLREQYF
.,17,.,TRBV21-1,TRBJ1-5,TGTGCCAGCAGCAACAACAGGGGGCTCGCTAGCAATCAGCCCCAGCATTTT,CASSNNRGLASNQPQHF
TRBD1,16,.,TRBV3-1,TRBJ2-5,TGTGCCAGCAGCCCCCCACGGGACAGGGGGCTAGAGACCCAGTACTTC,CASSPPRDRGLETQYF
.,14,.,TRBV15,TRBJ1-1,TGTGCCACCAGCAGAGTTGGGGGATACACTGAAGCTTTCTTT,CATSRVGGYTEAFF
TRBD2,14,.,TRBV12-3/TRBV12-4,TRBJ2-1,TGTGCCAGCTCATTAGCGGGAGTGGTTAATAAGAAGTTCTTC,CASSLAGVVNKKFF
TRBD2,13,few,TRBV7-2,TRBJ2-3,TGTGCCAGCAGCTTAGAAGCGGGGGATACGCAGTATTTT,CASSLEAGDTQYF
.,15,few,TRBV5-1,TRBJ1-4,TGCGCCAGCGCTCCGTCCAGGGGAGGAGATGAAAAACTGTTTTTT,CASAPSRGGDEKLFF
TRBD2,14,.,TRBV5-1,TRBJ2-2,TGCGCCAGCGGGCGGGGGACTAACACCGGGGAGCTGTTTTTT,CASGRGTNTGELFF
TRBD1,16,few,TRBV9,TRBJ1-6,TGTGCCAGCAGCCCCAGATCGGGACAGGGAGCGTCACCCCTCCACTTT,CASSPRSGQGASPLHF
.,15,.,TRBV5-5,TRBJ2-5,TGTGCCAGCAGCTTCGCACCGGGACAACAAGAGACCCAGTACTTC,CASSFAPGQQETQYF
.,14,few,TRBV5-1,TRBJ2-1,TGCGCCAGCAGCTTGGGGGCCCCCCACAATGAGCAGTTCTTC,CASSLGAPHNEQFF
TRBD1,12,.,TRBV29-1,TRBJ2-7,TGCAGCGCAGTGACTCACAGGGGCGAGCAGTACTTC,CSAVTHRGEQYF
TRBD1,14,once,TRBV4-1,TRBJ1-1,TGCGCCAGCAGCCAAGTCCTCGGGACAGGTGAAGCTTTCTTT,CASSQVLGTGEAFF
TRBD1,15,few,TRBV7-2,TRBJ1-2,TGTGCCAGCAGCTTGCCGGGACAGGGTTCCTATGGCTACACCTTC,CASSLPGQGSYGYTF
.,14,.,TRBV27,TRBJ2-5,TGTGCCAGCAGTCTCAATCGCGGACAAGAGACCCAGTACTTC,CASSLNRGQETQYF
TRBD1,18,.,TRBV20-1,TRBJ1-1,TGCAGTGCTAGAGATTATGTGGGACAGGGGGCCCCGGGCACTGAAGCTTTCTTT,CSARDYVGQGAPGTEAFF
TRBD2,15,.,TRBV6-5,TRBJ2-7,TGTGCCAGCAGTTTCGAGCGGGGCGTCCTCTACGAGCAGTACTTC,CASSFERGVLYEQYF
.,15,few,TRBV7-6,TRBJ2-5,TGTGCCAGCAGCTTAGGGAGGGTTGGGCAAGAGACCCAGTACTTC,CASSLGRVGQETQYF
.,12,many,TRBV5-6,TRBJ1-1,TGTGCCAGCAGCTTCTGGAACACTGAAGCTTTCTTT,CASSFWNTEAFF
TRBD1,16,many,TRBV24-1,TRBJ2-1,TGTGCCACCAGTGATCACGACCGGGACAGGGTTTTGGAGCAGTTCTTC,CATSDHDRDRVLEQFF
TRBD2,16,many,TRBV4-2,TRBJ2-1,TGTGCCAGCAGCCAATCCGGGACTAGCGGGAGCGATGAGCAGTTCTTC,CASSQSGTSGSDEQFF
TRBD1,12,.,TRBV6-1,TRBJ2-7,TGTGCCAGCAGTGTGGACAGGCTCGAGCAGTACTTC,CASSVDRLEQYF
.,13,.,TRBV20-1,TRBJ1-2,TGCAGTGCTCCAACCCTGGGGCTCTATGGCTACACCTTC,CSAPTLGLYGYTF
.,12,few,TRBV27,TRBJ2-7,TGTGCCAGCATGGGCAATCCCTACGAGCAGTACTTC,CASMGNPYEQYF
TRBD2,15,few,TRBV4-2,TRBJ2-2,TGTGCCAGCAGCCAAGAAGAAGGGAGGGTCGGGGAGCTGTTTTTT,CASSQEEGRVGELFF
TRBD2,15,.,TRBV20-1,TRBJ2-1,TGCAGTGCCCCTAAGGCAAGCGGGAGATCCAATGAGCAGTTCTTC,CSAPKASGRSNEQFF
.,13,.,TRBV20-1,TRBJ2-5,TGCAGTGCTAGAGATCTACTCCAAGAGACCCAGTACTTC,CSARDLLQETQYF
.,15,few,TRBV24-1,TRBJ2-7,TGTGCCACCAGTGATCGCAAACAGGGAACGTACGAGCAGTACTTC,CATSDRKQGTYEQYF
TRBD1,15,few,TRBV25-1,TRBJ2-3,TGTGCCAGCAGTCTAGACAGGGGAGGCCCAGATACGCAGTATTTT,CASSLDRGGPDTQYF
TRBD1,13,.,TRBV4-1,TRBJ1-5,TGCGCCAGCGCAACAGGGGCGGAACAGCCCCAGCATTTT,CASATGAEQPQHF
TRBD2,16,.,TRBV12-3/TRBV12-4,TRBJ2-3,TGTGCCAGCAGCGTCCGGACTAGCGGGAGGGTAGATACGCAGTATTTT,CASSVRTSGRVDTQYF
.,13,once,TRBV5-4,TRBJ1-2,TGTGCCAGCAGCTCACAGGGAACATATGGCTACACCTTC,CASSSQGTYGYTF
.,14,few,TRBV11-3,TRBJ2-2,TGTGCCAGCAGGGTGTCTCCCGTCACCGGGGAGCTGTTTTTT,CASRVSPVTGELFF
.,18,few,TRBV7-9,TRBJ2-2,TGTGCCAGCAGCTTAGTACTTTCCCGACCAGGGAACACCGGGGAGCTGTTTTTT,CASSLVLSRPGNTGELFF
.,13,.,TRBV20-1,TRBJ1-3,TGCAGTGCTAGGAAGTTCTCTGGAAACACCATATATTTT,CSARKFSGNTIYF
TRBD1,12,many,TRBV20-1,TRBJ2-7,TGCAGTGCTAGAGCAGGGGGCTACGAGCAGTACTTC,CSARAGGYEQYF
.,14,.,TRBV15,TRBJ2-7,TGTGCCACCAGCAGAGATCAAGGGGGGTACGAGCAGTACTTC,CATSRDQGGYEQYF